One and the same sample provided the 28 T cell receptor beta chains below, sequenced in a study of technical replicates of blood from several donors. The repertoire was sequenced with immunoSEQ multiplex PCR; TCRdb's copy has only in-frame clones and lacks some. Of about 93,000 clones listed, roughly 96% were seen once; the top ten hold 0.2% to 0.3%. The source material was T cells isolated from PBMCs. The receptors here all came from a human donor in good health.

The genes are TRBV6-8 and TRBJ1-6; 9 bases are a match to TRBD1. Germline lookup yields CDR1 MNHGY and CDR2 SAAAGT. The CDR3 has 14 amino acids. Germline trimming cut 8 bases from V and 5 bases from J; bases unmatched to any gene: 4. The CDR3 coding sequence is TGTGCCAGCGTGGGACAGGGTGATAATTCACCCCTCCACTTT. Its protein product is CASVGQGDNSPLHF.

The chain recombines TRBV7-6 with TRBJ2-7, with 9 nucleotides matching TRBD1. Germline-derived CDR1 and CDR2 are SGHVS and FNYEAQ. The CDR3 is made up of 15 amino acids. J was trimmed by 4 bases and V by 4 bases; bases with no gene match: 8. The CDR3 coding sequence is TGTGCCAGCAGCTCCGGACAGGGGTCAGGTTACGAGCAGTACTTC. Its protein is CASSSGQGSGYEQYF.

The genes are TRBV4-1 and TRBJ2-1; 8 bases map to TRBD2. The germline V gene has CDR1 MGHRA and CDR2 YSYEKL. CDR3 length: 17 amino acids. V shed 1 base, J shed 4 bases, and the junction held 9 bases outside the gene matches. CDR3 sequence: CASSQVRAGAWYNEQFF. The CDR3 DNA reads TGCGCCAGCAGCCAAGTCCGAGCGGGAGCCTGGTACAATGAGCAGTTCTTC.

This sequence joins TRBV5-1 and TRBJ2-2; maybe TRBD1 (8 bases). The CDR3 sequence is 17 residues long. Trimming shortened V by 4 bases and J by 4 bases, and 20 bases separated the two germline ends. Germline CDR1 SGHRS, CDR2 YFSETQ. This CDR3 is CASSGGGRGLITGELFF. The CDR3 bases are TGCGCCAGCAGCGGCGGGGGCAGGGGGCTTATCACCGGGGAGCTGTTTTTT.

The chain links TRBV10-3 to TRBJ2-7; 9 bases line up with TRBD2. CDR1 ENHRY and CDR2 SYGVKD come from the germline V gene. The V segment lost 0 bases and the J segment 4 bases; nucleotides outside the gene matches: 10. The CDR3 covers 17 residues. CDR3 residues: CAISESTLRLAGYEQYF. For the CDR3, the DNA is TGTGCCATCAGTGAGTCGACTCTGCGGCTAGCGGGATACGAGCAGTACTTC.

The genes are TRBV4-2 and TRBJ2-7; 8 bases are a match to TRBD1. J lost 4 bases, V lost 6 bases, and 11 bases had no gene match. The CDR3 consists of 15 residues. Germline CDR1 reads LGHNA; CDR2 reads YNFKEQ. CDR3 nucleotide sequence: TGTGCCAGCAGTCCAGGGGGCGCACAAGGGTACGAGCAGTACTTC. This gives the protein CASSPGGAQGYEQYF.

This chain connects TRBV28 to TRBJ2-7; tentatively, D is TRBD2 (6 bases). V was pared by 7 bases and J by 6 bases, with 28 bases between. Germline lookup yields CDR1 MDHEN and CDR2 SYDVKM. CDR3 length equals 17 residues. The CDR3 DNA reads as TGTGCCAGCATCCCCCAGTTTAGCGGCGGCCGAAAGGGCGAGCAGTACTTC. It codes for CASIPQFSGGRKGEQYF.

The rearrangement uses TRBV6-1 and TRBJ1-5; D perhaps matches TRBD1 (6 bases). The CDR3 is 15 amino acids. CDR1 and CDR2 (germline): MNHNS, SASEGT. Trimming left V 5 bases short and J 0 bases short, with 11 bases between. The CDR3 DNA follows: TGTGCCAGCAGTACAGGGACCCTTAGCAATCAGCCCCAGCATTTT. It is translated as CASSTGTLSNQPQHF.

V gene TRBV5-5 combines with J gene TRBJ2-3; 8 bases are shared with TRBD2. Germline CDR1 SGHKS, CDR2 YYEKEE (reference sequence). After removal of 4 bases from V and 5 bases from J, the junction contained 15 bases not matched to a gene. The CDR3 has 17 amino acids. CDR3 coding DNA: TGTGCCAGCAGCCCGTCTGGGAGCGGGAGTAGGTTAGATACGCAGTATTTT. This translates into CASSPSGSGSRLDTQYF.

In this sample, this clone turned up once. The V and J genes are TRBV18 and TRBJ1-1, with 8 bases lining up with TRBD1. The CDR3 has 15 residues. V lost 6 bases and J lost 4; bases outside the gene matches: 10. CDR1 and CDR2 (germline): KGHSH, LQKENI. CDR3 loop: CASSQNRGRSTEAFF. In DNA form, the CDR3 reads TGTGCCAGCTCTCAAAACAGGGGGAGATCCACTGAAGCTTTCTTT.

The CDR3 DNA sequence: TGTGCCAGTAGTATAACGGACAGGGGCTTCTCCTACGAGCAGTACTTC. It yields the protein CASSITDRGFSYEQYF. The rearrangement links TRBV19 to TRBJ2-7; TRBD1 aligns across 9 bases. The V and J ends lost 2 bases and 0 bases, in that order; junction bases with no gene match: 5. The CDR3 totals 16 residues. The germline CDR1 and CDR2 sequences are LNHDA and SQIVND (reference sequence).

The V call is TRBV9, the J call TRBJ1-5; 11 bases line up with TRBD1. Germline lookup yields CDR1 SGDLS and CDR2 YYNGEE. This CDR3 comprises 17 residues. The ends lost 1 base at V and 4 bases at J; junction bases unmatched: 7. The CDR3 bases are TGTGCCAGCAGCGTAATTAGGACAGGGGGCTATAATCAGCCCCAGCATTTT. It encodes CASSVIRTGGYNQPQHF.

This clone was found once. The chain carries TRBV28 and TRBJ2-7; D is undetermined. The CDR3 has 10 residues. Deletions cut 3 bases from V and 9 bases from J, with 6 bases between. Germline V gene sequence: CDR1 MDHEN, CDR2 SYDVKM. Written as DNA, the CDR3 is TGTGCCAGCAGTTTTGGCCGGCAGTACTTC. Amino acid sequence: CASSFGRQYF. The full variable domain, in which reference TRBV28 and TRBJ2-7 provide the parts outside the CDR3, is DVKVTQSSRYLVKRTGEKVFLECVQDMDHENMFWYRQDPGLGLRLIYFSYDVKMKEKGDIPEGYSVSREKKERFSLILESASTNQTSMYLCASSFGRQYFGPGTRLTVT.

The V call is TRBV10-2, the J call TRBJ2-2; TRBD2 aligns across 9 bases. The CDR3 loop spans 15 amino acids. V trimming: 10 bases; J trimming: 8 bases; junction bases outside the gene matches: 14. Germline lookup yields CDR1 WSHSY and CDR2 SAAADI. The CDR3 region has the DNA TGCGCCACCCGACTGGAGCTAGCGGGGATGGGGGAGCTGTTTTTT. Amino acid sequence: CATRLELAGMGELFF.

This chain links TRBV27 with TRBJ2-7; 7 bases agree with TRBD1. Trimming took 5 bases from V and 7 from J; bases not matched to a gene: 11. The germline CDR1 and CDR2 sequences are MNHEY and SMNVEV (reference sequence). The CDR3 consists of 14 residues. CDR3 in amino acids: CASSRQGVLGEQYF. The CDR3 DNA follows: TGTGCCAGCAGTCGACAGGGTGTTTTGGGGGAGCAGTACTTC.

The V and J genes are TRBV7-9 and TRBJ2-3; TRBD1 agrees at 9 bases. V gave up 5 bases and J gave up 5 bases; unmatched junction bases: 17. Germline assignment: CDR1 SEHNR and CDR2 FQNEAQ (reference sequence). CDR3 length: 18 residues. The DNA of the CDR3 is TGTGCCAGCAGCCCCAGAGACAGCCTAGGACAGGGGCAAGATACGCAGTATTTT. Encoded protein: CASSPRDSLGQGQDTQYF.

The chain recombines TRBV7-6 with TRBJ1-5, with TRBD1 matching over 7 bases. The V and J ends lost 6 bases and 5 bases, in that order; junction bases with no gene match: 10. This CDR3 is 15 amino acids long. Germline CDR1 and CDR2: SGHVS and FNYEAQ. The CDR3 DNA sequence: TGTGCCAGCAGAGAGGGGGCAGGGAGTGATCAGCCCCAGCATTTT. The encoded protein is CASREGAGSDQPQHF.

J is TRBJ1-3 and V is TRBV2; 10 bases line up with TRBD1. From germline, CDR1 is SNHLY and CDR2 FYNNEI. The CDR3 sequence is 16 residues long. V shed 1 base, J shed 0 bases, and the junction held 0 bases outside the gene matches. The CDR3 is CASSEGTGGSGNTIYF. For the CDR3, the DNA is TGTGCCAGCAGTGAAGGGACAGGGGGCTCTGGAAACACCATATATTTT. Full variable domain (remainder filled in from reference TRBV2 and TRBJ1-3): EPEVTQTPSHQVTQMGQEVILRCVPISNHLYFYWYRQILGQKVEFLVSFYNNEISEKSEIFDDQFSVERPDGSNFTLKIRSTKLEDSAMYFCASSEGTGGSGNTIYFGEGSWLTVV.

The chain recombines TRBV9 with TRBJ2-1; the D is unclear. V was cut by 5 bases and J by 1 base, with 16 bases left in between. The CDR3 consists of 16 residues. Per germline, CDR1 SGDLS and CDR2 YYNGEE. The CDR3, as DNA: TGTGCCAGCAGTGGTCCTTTACTATCTTCCTACAATGAGCAGTTCTTC. The encoded protein is CASSGPLLSSYNEQFF.

The genes are TRBV7-9 and TRBJ2-3; D is ambiguous. V was shortened by 6 bases and J by 3 bases, with 4 bases between the two germline ends. The CDR3 is 11 amino acids. Germline assignment: CDR1 SEHNR and CDR2 FQNEAQ (reference sequence). The CDR3 protein is CASSSTDTQYF. CDR3 sequence (DNA): TGTGCCAGCAGTTCTACAGATACGCAGTATTTT.

V and J are TRBV7-2 and TRBJ2-5; 11 nucleotides agree with TRBD2. The germline CDR1 and CDR2 sequences are SGHTA and FQGNSA. With 1 base clipped from V and 2 bases from J, the junction kept 3 bases outside the gene matches. The CDR3 has 16 residues. CDR3 protein: CASSLGLAGFQETQYF. The CDR3 DNA reads as TGTGCCAGCAGCTTAGGACTAGCGGGGTTTCAAGAGACCCAGTACTTC.

V usage is TRBV5-1 and J usage is TRBJ2-6; unclear D gene. The V end lost 4 bases, the J end lost 4 bases, and 9 bases lay between the germline ends. Germline assignment: CDR1 SGHRS and CDR2 YFSETQ. CDR3 length equals 14 residues. CDR3 sequence reads: CASSKSQGANVLTF. CDR3 bases: TGCGCCAGCAGCAAGTCCCAGGGGGCCAACGTCCTGACTTTC.

This rearrangement joins TRBV2 to TRBJ2-7, with 7 bases aligning to TRBD1. V lost 6 bases and J lost 5; bases outside the gene matches: 4. Looked up from germline, CDR1 is SNHLY and CDR2 is FYNNEI. This CDR3 spans 12 amino acids. The CDR3 DNA reads TGTGCCAGCAGACAGGGGTCCGACGAGCAGTACTTC. It encodes CASRQGSDEQYF.

The V gene is TRBV9, the J gene TRBJ2-3, with a weak D call TRBD1 (5 bases). V shed 0 bases and J shed 4 bases, with 21 bases lying between them. This CDR3 is 18 amino acids long. Per the germline V gene, CDR1 is SGDLS and CDR2 is YYNGEE. The CDR3 loop is CASSVAPTWQGGADTQYF. The CDR3 DNA reads as TGTGCCAGCAGCGTAGCTCCGACGTGGCAGGGCGGCGCAGATACGCAGTATTTT.

The chain carries TRBV5-6 and TRBJ2-7, with 9 bases lining up with TRBD2. V shed 3 bases, J shed 2 bases, and the junction held 3 bases outside the gene matches. The CDR3 length is 14 residues. Germline loops: CDR1 SGHDT, CDR2 YYEEEE. The CDR3, as DNA: TGTGCCAGCAGCTCGACTAGCGGACCCTACGAGCAGTACTTC. Protein: CASSSTSGPYEQYF.

The chain carries TRBV30 and TRBJ1-3; D uncertain. Germline V lookup: CDR1 GTSNPN, CDR2 SVGIG (reference sequence). Between the trimmed V and J ends, which lost 4 bases and 0 bases, there was a span of 16 bases. This CDR3 spans 16 amino acids. Here the CDR3 DNA reads TGTGCCTGGACCGTTACGACACGGTACTCTGGAAACACCATATATTTT. Translating gives CAWTVTTRYSGNTIYF.

V usage is TRBV28 and J usage is TRBJ2-5, with 7 positions matching TRBD2. The V gene end was trimmed by 10 bases and the J gene end by 8 bases; junction bases not matched to a gene: 13. CDR1 MDHEN and CDR2 SYDVKM come from the germline V gene. The CDR3 loop spans 13 amino acids. The CDR3 region is CATREGPTGTQYF. The CDR3 DNA reads as TGTGCCACCAGGGAGGGGCCGACCGGAACCCAGTACTTC.

The chain joins TRBV7-9 to TRBJ2-3; no clear D. Germline V CDR1 and CDR2: SEHNR, FQNEAQ (reference sequence). V was cut by 7 bases and J by 0 bases, with 11 bases left in between. The CDR3 has 14 residues. CDR3 sequence reads: CASTLPQSTDTQYF. CDR3 coding DNA: TGTGCCAGCACATTACCCCAGAGCACAGATACGCAGTATTTT.